What follows are 2 T cell receptor beta chains derived from one specimen sequenced in a study of T cell changes during pregnancy in multiple sclerosis. TCRdb keeps only in-frame clones here, not all; method: immunoSEQ multiplex PCR. In the table there are 26,000 or so clones, 85% to 90% of which are singletons. The starting material was CD8+ T cells from peripheral blood mononuclear cells, obtained in the second trimester of pregnancy. Receptor source: a female donor with multiple sclerosis, enrolled in a pregnancy study.

The chain uses TRBV28 and TRBJ2-5; maybe TRBD2 (5 bases). Trimming stripped 8 bases from V and 0 bases from J, with 13 bases between. The germline V gene encodes CDR1 MDHEN and CDR2 SYDVKM. CDR3 length equals 14 residues. The CDR3 region is CASWPDGNQETQYF. The CDR3 DNA sequence: TGTGCCAGCTGGCCCGACGGGAACCAAGAGACCCAGTACTTC. Looking up the rest from reference TRBV28 and TRBJ2-5 gives the full variable domain: DVKVTQSSRYLVKRTGEKVFLECVQDMDHENMFWYRQDPGLGLRLIYFSYDVKMKEKGDIPEGYSVSREKKERFSLILESASTNQTSMYLCASWPDGNQETQYFGPGTRLLVL.

This chain joins TRBV7-8 and TRBJ1-5; 8 bases map to TRBD1. The trim removed 2 bases at V and 1 base at J, leaving 13 bases unmatched. CDR3 length equals 19 residues. The germline V gene has CDR1 SGHVS and CDR2 FQNEAQ. Here the CDR3 reads CASSLTPDREIASNQPQHF. CDR3 coding DNA: TGTGCCAGCAGCTTAACGCCGGACAGGGAAATTGCCAGCAATCAGCCCCAGCATTTT.